This record covers a single T cell receptor beta chain. No antigen is known for it. V lost 8 bases, J lost 0 bases, and 11 bases lay in between. There are 13 residues in the CDR3. Germline assignment: CDR1 MGHDK and CDR2 SYGVNS. This sample is drawn from a study of shared clonotypes between healthy human individuals. Study-level information: A couple of women and a few men aged 18 to 49 served as donors. Points from the study as a whole: The study sampled only blood, and tissue repertoires likely differ.

Sequencing used immunoSEQ multiplex PCR; TCRdb keeps in-frame clones, though not all of them. The table records under 1,900,000 clones, roughly 98.5% of them present only once. Sequencing was done on a sample of naive CD4+ T cells sorted from blood. The sample's subset: CD45RA+ positively selected. The source is a man between 25 and 39 years old in good health. The rearrangement links TRBV25-1 to TRBJ2-7; D tentatively fits TRBD1 or TRBD2 (5 bases each). The chain's CDR3 is CASRDGYSYEQYF. The CDR3, as DNA: TGTGCCAGCCGGGACGGATACTCCTACGAGCAGTACTTC.